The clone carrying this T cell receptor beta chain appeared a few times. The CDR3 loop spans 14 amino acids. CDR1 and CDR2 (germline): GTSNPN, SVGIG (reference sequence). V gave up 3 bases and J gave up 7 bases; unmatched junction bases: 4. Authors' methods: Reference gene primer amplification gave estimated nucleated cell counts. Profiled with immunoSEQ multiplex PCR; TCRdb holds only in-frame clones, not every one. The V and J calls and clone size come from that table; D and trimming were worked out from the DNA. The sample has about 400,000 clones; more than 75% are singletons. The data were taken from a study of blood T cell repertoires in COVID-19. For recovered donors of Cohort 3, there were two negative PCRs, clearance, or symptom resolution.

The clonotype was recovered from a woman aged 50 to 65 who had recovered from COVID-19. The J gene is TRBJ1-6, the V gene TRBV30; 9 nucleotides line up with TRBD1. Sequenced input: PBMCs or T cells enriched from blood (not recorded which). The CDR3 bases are TGTGCCTGGAGCACAGGGGGCGCGAATTCACCCCTCCACTTT. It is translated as CAWSTGGANSPLHF. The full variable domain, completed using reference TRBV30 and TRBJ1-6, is SQTIHQWPATLVQPVGSPLSLECTVEGTSNPNLYWYRQAAGRGLQLLFYSVGIGQISSEVPQNLSASRPQDRQFILSSKKLLLSDSGFYLCAWSTGGANSPLHFGNGTRLTVT.